This T cell receptor beta chain comes out of a study of T cell responses to AZD1222 COVID-19 vaccine. This CDR3 region has 12 residues. Germline values: CDR1 MDHEN, CDR2 SYDVKM. The ends were cut back, 2 bases at V and 9 bases at J, with 9 bases in the middle. This clone was seen only a few times. Sequencing used immunoSEQ multiplex PCR; TCRdb keeps in-frame clones, though not all of them. The repertoire holds approximately 110,000 clones, approximately 89% seen once, with around 4.5% in the top ten. V and J are TRBV28 and TRBJ2-3; the D is unclear. The TCR sequence derives from an adult in good health. The sequences come from peripheral blood, collected on day 0 of AZD1222 vaccination. The CDR3 here is CASSLRLETQYF. CDR3 in DNA: TGTGCCAGCAGTTTAAGGTTGGAAACGCAGTATTTT. The variable domain in full, completed from reference TRBV28 and TRBJ2-3, reads DVKVTQSSRYLVKRTGEKVFLECVQDMDHENMFWYRQDPGLGLRLIYFSYDVKMKEKGDIPEGYSVSREKKERFSLILESASTNQTSMYLCASSLRLETQYFGPGTRLTVL.